This T cell receptor (beta chain) was identified during a study of T-cell reconstitution after alpha-beta-depleted transplantation in children. Remarks on this clonotype: Its antigen is undetermined.

This sample's TCRbeta library carried unique molecular identifier barcodes. Via MiXCR, TCRdb re-called the PCR reads, giving one row per CDR3 protein. The sample holds 200,000 or so distinct CDR3 sequences, around 8.4% seen once. Study outcomes and limitations: Diversity and T-cell counts at one year after transplant derived mostly from new T cells. Two months or so post-transplant, alpha-beta T cells reportedly derived from several hundred expanded graft clones. Diversity of TCRbeta at day 60 was high in some patients, arising from surviving recipient T cells and thymic progenitors.

The specimen comprised PBMCs, mostly from graft donor cells, sampled 360 days after TCRalphabeta/CD19-depleted stem cell transplant. The sequence was collected from a male patient between 2 and 15 years old who had a stem cell transplant for acute myeloid leukemia, so the T cells may come from the graft donor.

The CDR3 here is CASSLGGLNYEQYF. The CDR3 bases are TGCGCCAGCAGCTTGGGTGGCCTCAACTACGAGCAGTACTTC. The chain joins TRBV5-1 to TRBJ2-7; the D is unclear. V lost 0 bases and J lost 3, with 10 bases in between. Germline V gene sequence: CDR1 SGHRS, CDR2 YFSETQ. The CDR3 is 14 amino acids.